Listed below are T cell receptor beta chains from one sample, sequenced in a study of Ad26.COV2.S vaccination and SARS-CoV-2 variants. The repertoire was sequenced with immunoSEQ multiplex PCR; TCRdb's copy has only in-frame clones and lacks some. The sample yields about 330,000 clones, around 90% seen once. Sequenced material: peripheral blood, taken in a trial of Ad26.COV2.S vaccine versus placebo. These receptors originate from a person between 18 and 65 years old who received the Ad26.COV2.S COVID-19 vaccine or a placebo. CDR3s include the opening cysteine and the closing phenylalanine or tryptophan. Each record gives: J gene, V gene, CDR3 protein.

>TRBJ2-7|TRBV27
CASSLTWGTRYEQYF
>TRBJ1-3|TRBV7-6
CASSLIVRGQESSGNTIYF
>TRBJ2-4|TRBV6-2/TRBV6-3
CASSSHYGSGVAKNIQYF
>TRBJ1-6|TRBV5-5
CASSLQINSPLHF
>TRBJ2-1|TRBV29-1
CSVVGTSHSFLNEQFF
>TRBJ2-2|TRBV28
CASSFVYRANTGELFF
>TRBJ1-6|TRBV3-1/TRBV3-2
CASSQFKDRAGSYNSPLHF
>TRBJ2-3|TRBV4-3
CASSLTGWEGDTQYF
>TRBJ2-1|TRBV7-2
CASSFHLAGGTIYNEQFF
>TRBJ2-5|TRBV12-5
CASGLVDWYQETQYF
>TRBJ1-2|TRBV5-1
CASSSRQGAGYGYTF
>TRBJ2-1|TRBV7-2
CASSLVGTSGSEQFF
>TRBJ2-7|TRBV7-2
CASSLTGTGHLGEQYF
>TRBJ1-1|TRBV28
CASSRAGLEAFF
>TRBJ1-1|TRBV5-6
CASSRPDRARNTEAFF
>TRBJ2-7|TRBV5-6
CASSLGDPYEQYF
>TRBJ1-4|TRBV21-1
CASSKARVGNEKLFF
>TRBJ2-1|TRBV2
CASSVLSSYNEQFF
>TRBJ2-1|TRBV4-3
CASSRTSGSYNEQFF
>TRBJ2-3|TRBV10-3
CAISEASGRAVNTQYF
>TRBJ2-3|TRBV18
CASSPGGYTDTQYF
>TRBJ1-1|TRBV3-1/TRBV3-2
CASSRTTGLENWPEAFF
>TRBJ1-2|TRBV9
CASSDQTGSLGSYTF
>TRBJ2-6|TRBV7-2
CASSKSGKGSSGANVLTF
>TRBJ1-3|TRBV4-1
CASSQGPVLADSGNTIYF
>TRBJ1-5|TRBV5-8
CASSLAPQGIGYQPQHF
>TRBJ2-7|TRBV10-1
CASSESTGGPAQYF
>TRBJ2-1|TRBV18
CASSPPYGTGASGRPSAYNEQFF